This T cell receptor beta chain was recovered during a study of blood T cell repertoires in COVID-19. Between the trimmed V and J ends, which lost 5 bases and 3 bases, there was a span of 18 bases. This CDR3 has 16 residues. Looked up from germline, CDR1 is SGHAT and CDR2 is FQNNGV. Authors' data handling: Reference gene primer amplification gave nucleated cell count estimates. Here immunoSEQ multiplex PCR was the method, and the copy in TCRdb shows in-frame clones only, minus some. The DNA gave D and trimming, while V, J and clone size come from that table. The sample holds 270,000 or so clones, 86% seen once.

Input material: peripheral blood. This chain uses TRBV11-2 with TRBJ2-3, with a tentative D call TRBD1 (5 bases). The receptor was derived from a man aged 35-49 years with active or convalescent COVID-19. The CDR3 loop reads CASSTGRWARTDTQYF. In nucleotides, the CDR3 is TGTGCCAGCAGCACAGGACGGTGGGCCAGAACAGATACGCAGTATTTT.